The T cell receptor beta chain under discussion was sequenced for a study of blood T cell repertoires in COVID-19. Study at large: Sites in the United States, Italy and Spain provided acute and convalescent COVID-19 samples.

The table came from immunoSEQ multiplex PCR; TCRdb's copy has only in-frame clones and leaves some out. The repertoire consists of more than 200,000 clones, with 75% to 95% occurring once and the leading ten covering around 2%. V lost 2 bases to trimming and J lost 11 bases, with 19 bases between them. The CDR3 is 15 amino acids. Germline loops: CDR1 SEHNR, CDR2 FQNEAQ (reference sequence). This clonotype was obtained from a woman under 30 who had recovered from COVID-19. Sequences were obtained from PBMCs or T cells enriched from blood (not recorded which). The chain recombines TRBV7-9 with TRBJ2-4, with D unclear. The CDR3 DNA reads as TGTGCCAGCAGCTTACCCCAGGTGGTTGGGTCGGTTCAGTACTTC. Translating gives CASSLPQVVGSVQYF.